This T cell receptor beta chain was recorded in a study of shared clonotypes between healthy human individuals. As defined, naive CD8 cells were CD45RO-negative and positively selected for CCR7, with terminally differentiated effector memory CD45RA+ cells excluded. Study-wide points: Generally, naive subsets (rather than memory subsets) showed larger estimated richness. It was only blood that was sampled, and tissue repertoires likely differ. The four-donor shared clonotypes exceeded non-shared clonotypes in generation probability, with non-shared ones scoring lower.

Each subset's genomic DNA was shared equally among a number of immunoSEQ plates. Clones were read by immunoSEQ multiplex PCR, and TCRdb kept only the in-frame ones, dropping some. Here the sample spans approximately 600,000 clones, approximately 96% being singletons. This CDR3 region has 14 residues. Trimming cost V 7 bases and J 0 bases, with 11 bases left between them. Germline lookup yields CDR1 SNHLY and CDR2 FYNNEI. As for this clone: The antigen remains undetermined.

V gene TRBV2 combines with J gene TRBJ2-3, with no clear D. The sequencing sample was made of naive CD8+ T cells sorted from blood. This TCR was sampled from a woman younger than 45 in good health. CDR3 amino acids: CASTRTSSTDTQYF. CDR3 nucleotide sequence: TGTGCCAGCACCCGAACCTCTAGCACAGATACGCAGTATTTT.